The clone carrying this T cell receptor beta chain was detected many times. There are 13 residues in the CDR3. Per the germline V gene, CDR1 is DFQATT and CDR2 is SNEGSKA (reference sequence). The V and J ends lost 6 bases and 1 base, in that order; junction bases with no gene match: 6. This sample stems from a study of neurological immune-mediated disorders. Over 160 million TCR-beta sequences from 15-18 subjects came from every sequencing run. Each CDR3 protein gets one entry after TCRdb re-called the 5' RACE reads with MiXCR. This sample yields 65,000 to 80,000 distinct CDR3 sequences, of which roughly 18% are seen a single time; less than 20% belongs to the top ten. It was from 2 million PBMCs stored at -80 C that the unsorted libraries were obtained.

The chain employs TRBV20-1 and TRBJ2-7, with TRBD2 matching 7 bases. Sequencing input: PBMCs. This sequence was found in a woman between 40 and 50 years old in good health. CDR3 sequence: CSADAGLSYEQYF. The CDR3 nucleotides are TGCAGTGCGGACGCGGGACTATCCTACGAGCAGTACTTC.